The entry that follows covers one TCR beta chain sequence. V shed 1 base, J shed 7 bases, and the junction held 16 bases outside the gene matches. Germline V gene lookup returns CDR1 SGHTA and CDR2 FQGNSA. The CDR3 covers 18 residues. The data were obtained in a study of blood T cell repertoires in COVID-19. On the study more broadly: Nucleic acid was either cDNA or gDNA, and it came from T cells, B-cell-depleted T cells, or PBMCs.

Original analysis: Reference gene primers were amplified, and this amplification served to estimate nucleated cell counts. Sequenced by immunoSEQ multiplex PCR; TCRdb stores in-frame clones only, minus some. The V and J calls and the clone size are those of that table, but D and trimming were determined from the DNA. The table lists about 120,000 clones, about 89% of them singletons. The sequencing input was peripheral blood. The receptor was derived from a human donor with acute or convalescent COVID-19. The donor label of this sample is uncertain. This chain links TRBV7-2 with TRBJ2-1; TRBD1 matches at 7 bases. The CDR3 DNA is TGTGCCAGCAGCTTAGGCTTTCGCAGGACAGGCAGTAGAAATGAGCAGTTCTTC. It encodes CASSLGFRRTGSRNEQFF.